One sample yielded the 3 T cell receptor beta chains listed below, sequenced in a study of cytomegalovirus exposure and HLA in healthy donors. Sequenced by immunoSEQ multiplex PCR; TCRdb stores in-frame clones only, minus some. This table holds 140,000 to 150,000 clones, approximately 90% found once. The sample comprised PBMCs. These receptors all stem from a young man in good health and CMV-seronegative.

The chain links TRBV6-5 to TRBJ1-2; possibly TRBD1 for D (5 bases). Germline loops: CDR1 MNHEY, CDR2 SVGAGI. The CDR3 is 15 residues long. The germline V and J ends were trimmed by 2 bases and 4 bases, with 14 bases remaining between them. The CDR3 here is CASSYGQGLSYGYTF. The CDR3 nucleotides read TGTGCCAGCAGTTACGGGCAGGGCTTGTCCTATGGCTACACCTTC.

The chain carries TRBV27 and TRBJ2-7; a possible D gene is TRBD2 (5 bases). Germline CDR1 and CDR2: MNHEY and SMNVEV (reference sequence). The CDR3 extends over 13 amino acids. Trimming shortened V by 4 bases and J by 6 bases, and 13 bases separated the two germline ends. CDR3: CASSSNGKGEQYV. In nucleotides, the CDR3 is TGTGCCAGCAGTTCGAACGGGAAGGGCGAGCAGTACGTC.

The chain is built from TRBV6-5 and TRBJ2-7; 7 nucleotides align to TRBD1. V lost 4 bases to trimming and J lost 4 bases; unmatched junction nucleotides: 7. The CDR3 sequence is 14 residues long. Germline values: CDR1 MNHEY, CDR2 SVGAGI. The CDR3 coding sequence is TGTGCCAGCAGTTCCCGGACAGGAGAGTACGAGCAGTACGTC. As protein: CASSSRTGEYEQYV.